The rows below give T cell receptor beta chains drawn from one sample of a study of blood T cell repertoires in COVID-19. Assay: immunoSEQ multiplex PCR; the TCRdb copy retains only in-frame clones and omits some. Of 150,000 to 180,000 clones listed, approximately 85% are singletons. The specimen was peripheral blood. These receptors were taken from a man aged 60-69 years with COVID-19, enrolled during active disease. Both conserved end residues are part of each CDR3. The D gene is left open where the match is weak. Rows may omit the clone size; those that give it use once, few, many or a size class.

D,size,V,J,CDR3,DNA
TRBD1,once,TRBV10-3,TRBJ2-7,CAISKSGTGVGEQYF,TGTGCCATCAGTAAAAGTGGGACAGGGGTTGGCGAGCAGTACTTC
-,-,TRBV18,TRBJ1-6,CASSQPTGGNYNSPLHF,TGTGCCAGCTCACAACCGACAGGAGGAAACTATAATTCACCCCTCCACTTT
TRBD1,once,TRBV7-6,TRBJ2-7,CASSPPGTGGYEQYF,TGTGCCAGCAGCCCCCCTGGGACAGGGGGATACGAGCAGTACTTC
-,-,TRBV21-1,TRBJ1-2,CASSKVAPGNYTF,-
-,-,TRBV28,TRBJ1-1,CASSIRASSIEAFF,TGTGCCAGCAGTATCAGGGCCTCGTCCATTGAAGCTTTCTTT
TRBD1,-,TRBV9,TRBJ1-3,CASSLATLGQANGNTIYF,TGTGCCAGCAGCCTTGCGACCTTAGGACAGGCCAATGGAAACACCATATATTTT
-,-,TRBV7-2,TRBJ1-2,CASSQNPLDRLYGYTF,TGTGCCAGCAGCCAAAATCCACTCGACAGGCTCTATGGCTACACCTTC
-,once,TRBV19,TRBJ1-2,CASSSRVALYGYTF,TGTGCCAGTAGTTCCAGGGTGGCACTATATGGCTACACCTTC
-,-,TRBV10-3,TRBJ2-2,CATSGLHNTGELFF,TGTGCCACTTCGGGACTTCATAACACCGGGGAGCTGTTTTTT
TRBD1,-,TRBV4-1,TRBJ1-1,CASSQGGQGPTEAFF,TGCGCCAGCAGCCAAGGGGGACAGGGGCCCACTGAAGCTTTCTTT
-,-,TRBV27,TRBJ2-5,CASSLGRYQETQYF,TGTGCCAGCAGTTTAGGGAGGTACCAAGAGACCCAGTACTTC
TRBD1,-,TRBV19,TRBJ1-6,CASSISPGQGAMDSPLHF,TGTGCCAGTAGTATCAGCCCGGGACAGGGGGCGATGGATTCACCCCTCCACTTT
-,-,TRBV29-1,TRBJ1-2,CSVEDFSEDGYTF,TGCAGCGTTGAAGATTTTTCGGAGGATGGCTACACCTTC
TRBD1,-,TRBV9,TRBJ2-5,CASSVGGQRSIQETQYF,TGTGCCAGCAGCGTAGGGGGACAGCGTTCGATCCAAGAGACCCAGTACTTC
TRBD1,-,TRBV6-2/TRBV6-3,TRBJ1-5,CASSPWGAGGAMGNQPQHF,TGTGCCAGCAGCCCCTGGGGGGCAGGGGGCGCGATGGGCAATCAGCCCCAGCATTTT
-,-,TRBV28,TRBJ1-4,CASRRGTTNEKLFF,TGTGCCAGCAGGAGGGGGACAACTAATGAAAAACTGTTTTTT
TRBD1,-,TRBV9,TRBJ1-1,CASSLTGVNTEAFF,TGTGCCAGCAGCCTCACAGGGGTGAACACTGAAGCTTTCTTT
TRBD1,-,TRBV24-1,TRBJ2-7,CATSGRTGERYEQYF,TGTGCCACCAGTGGAAGGACAGGGGAAAGGTACGAGCAGTACTTC
-,few,TRBV7-2,TRBJ1-6,CASNPGRGSSYNSPLHF,TGTGCCAGCAACCCTGGCCGGGGGAGCTCCTATAATTCACCCCTCCACTTT
TRBD1,-,TRBV2,TRBJ1-2,CASSQLPGTGGNGYTF,TGTGCCAGCAGTCAGCTACCGGGGACAGGCGGGAATGGCTACACCTTC
TRBD2,-,TRBV4-1,TRBJ2-7,CASSQDVTSGGVYEQYF,TGCGCCAGCAGCCAAGACGTAACTAGCGGGGGGGTCTACGAGCAGTACTTC
-,-,TRBV6-5,TRBJ2-5,CASSYSSGGGVKTQYF,TGTGCCAGCAGTTACTCCTCCGGCGGCGGGGTGAAGACCCAGTACTTC
-,-,TRBV29-1,TRBJ1-6,CSVEEQVNSPLHF,TGCAGCGTTGAAGAACAGGTTAATTCACCCCTCCACTTT
TRBD1,-,TRBV7-7,TRBJ1-4,CASSSGQPGEKLFF,TGTGCTAGCAGCTCGGGACAGCCTGGAGAAAAACTGTTTTTT
TRBD1,-,TRBV28,TRBJ2-7,CASSSGQAGGFYEQYF,TGTGCCAGCAGTTCGGGACAGGCAGGAGGCTTTTACGAGCAGTACTTC
TRBD1,-,TRBV2,TRBJ2-1,CASSREGARPKNEQFF,TGTGCCAGCAGCCGCGAGGGGGCGCGCCCTAAAAATGAGCAGTTCTTC
TRBD1,-,TRBV29-1,TRBJ2-7,CSVEPGQGYEQYF,TGCAGCGTCGAACCGGGACAGGGTTACGAGCAGTACTTC
TRBD1,-,TRBV4-2,TRBJ1-2,CASSQAQTGSNTF,TGTGCCAGCAGCCAAGCACAGACAGGGTCCAACACCTTC
TRBD2,-,TRBV27,TRBJ2-1,CASSSSGSYNEQFF,TGTGCCAGCAGTTCTAGCGGGAGCTACAATGAGCAGTTCTTC
TRBD1,-,TRBV5-6,TRBJ2-3,CASSFLGQTSTDTQYF,TGTGCCAGCAGCTTTCTGGGACAGACGAGCACAGATACGCAGTATTTT
TRBD1,-,TRBV19,TRBJ2-2,CASSTGQTNTGELFF,TGTGCCAGTAGTACGGGACAGACGAACACCGGGGAGCTGTTTTTT
-,-,TRBV4-3,TRBJ2-1,CASSQGGGLSYNEQFF,TGCGCCAGCAGCCAAGGAGGAGGCCTCTCCTACAATGAGCAGTTCTTC
-,-,TRBV2,TRBJ2-6,CASSEQGSGANVLTF,TGTGCCAGCAGTGAACAGGGCTCTGGGGCCAACGTCCTGACTTTC
TRBD1,-,TRBV11-1,TRBJ2-7,CASSPRDRAYEQYF,TGTGCCAGCAGCCCCCGGGACAGGGCTTACGAGCAGTACTTC
-,-,TRBV2,TRBJ1-1,CASSVNTEAFF,TGTGCCAGCAGTGTAAACACTGAAGCTTTCTTT
-,-,TRBV11-2,TRBJ1-5,CASSFSGNNQPQHF,TGTGCCAGCAGCTTTTCGGGGAACAATCAGCCCCAGCATTTT
TRBD2,-,TRBV7-2,TRBJ2-2,CASSTQRGTGELFF,TGTGCCAGCAGCACGCAGCGGGGCACCGGGGAGCTGTTTTTT
TRBD2,once,TRBV5-4,TRBJ2-7,CASSLAGGAQTEQYF,TGTGCCAGCAGCTTGGCCGGGGGGGCCCAGACTGAGCAGTACTTC
TRBD1,-,TRBV7-2,TRBJ1-2,CASSKSGQGASGGYTF,TGTGCCAGCAGCAAATCGGGACAGGGGGCGTCTGGTGGCTACACCTTC
TRBD2,-,TRBV27,TRBJ2-7,CASSATSGNSYEQYF,TGTGCCAGCAGTGCGACTAGCGGGAACTCCTACGAGCAGTACTTC
-,-,TRBV7-3,TRBJ2-5,CASSLSAGVQETQYF,TGTGCCAGCAGCTTAAGTGCCGGGGTACAAGAGACCCAGTACTTC
TRBD1,-,TRBV10-3,TRBJ2-3,CAISAGQAHSDTQYF,TGTGCCATCAGTGCGGGACAGGCCCATTCAGATACGCAGTATTTT
-,-,TRBV19,TRBJ2-3,CASSIWGVDTDTQYF,TGTGCCAGTAGTATTTGGGGCGTTGACACAGATACGCAGTATTTT
TRBD1,few,TRBV11-3,TRBJ1-1,CASSLARGQGGDTEAFF,TGTGCCAGCAGCTTAGCGCGGGGACAGGGTGGGGACACTGAAGCTTTCTTT
-,-,TRBV19,TRBJ1-1,CASIVAGGNTEAFF,TGTGCCAGTATAGTGGCCGGGGGGAACACTGAAGCTTTCTTT
-,-,TRBV24-1,TRBJ2-3,CATSDSVATQYF,TGTGCCACCAGTGACAGTGTAGCTACGCAGTATTTT
TRBD1,-,TRBV19,TRBJ1-5,CATRDRDYSNQPQHF,TGTGCCACCCGGGACAGGGATTATAGCAATCAGCCCCAGCATTTT
TRBD1,-,TRBV5-1,TRBJ1-4,CASSLFGTGNEKLFF,TGCGCCAGCAGCTTGTTTGGGACAGGGAATGAAAAACTGTTTTTT
-,-,TRBV6-6,TRBJ2-1,CASSRGRGKYNEQFF,TGTGCCAGCAGCAGGGGCCGGGGAAAGTACAATGAGCAGTTCTTC
-,-,TRBV7-3,TRBJ2-7,CASSPDLSSYEQYF,TGTGCCAGCAGCCCGGACTTATCCTCCTACGAGCAGTACTTC
-,-,TRBV3-1/TRBV3-2,TRBJ1-5,CASSQGGQSNQPQHF,TGTGCCAGCAGCCAGGGTGGACAGTCCAATCAGCCCCAGCATTTT
-,-,TRBV24-1,TRBJ2-3,CATSDWLSTDTQYF,TGTGCCACCAGTGATTGGCTGTCGACAGATACGCAGTATTTT
-,few,TRBV15,TRBJ2-7,CATSRDGGRRDEQYF,TGTGCCACCAGCAGAGATGGGGGGAGGCGCGACGAGCAGTACTTC